Listed here are 8 T cell receptor beta chains from one sample, sequenced in a study of T cell changes during pregnancy in multiple sclerosis. The data were produced by immunoSEQ multiplex PCR, yet TCRdb's version contains in-frame clones alone and is incomplete. In the table there are roughly 100,000 clones, approximately 90% of which are singletons. The sample here was peripheral blood, taken after pregnancy. Receptors originate from a female donor with multiple sclerosis, enrolled in a pregnancy study.

V is TRBV19 and J is TRBJ2-2, with 7 bases that match TRBD1. CDR3 length: 16 amino acids. Looked up from germline, CDR1 is LNHDA and CDR2 is SQIVND (reference sequence). V gave up 6 bases and J gave up 0 bases; unmatched junction bases: 7. The CDR3 region is CASRQGTLSNTGELFF. DNA for the CDR3: TGTGCCAGTAGACAGGGGACGCTATCGAACACCGGGGAGCTGTTTTTT.

The V call is TRBV16, the J call TRBJ2-5; 7 bases are a match to TRBD2. Germline V gene sequence: CDR1 KGHSY, CDR2 FQNENV. V trimming: 0 bases; J trimming: 2 bases; junction bases outside the gene matches: 9. The CDR3 extends over 17 amino acids. As DNA, the CDR3 is TGTGCCAGCAGCCAATCGGAGAGTAGCGGGCCGCAAGAGACCCAGTACTTC. Translating gives CASSQSESSGPQETQYF.

This clone was counted once. V gene TRBV5-1 combines with J gene TRBJ2-3; D possibly corresponds to TRBD1 (6 bases). Trimming cost V 4 bases and J 2 bases, with 11 bases left between them. CDR1 and CDR2 from the germline V gene are SGHRS and YFSETQ. This CDR3 spans 14 amino acids. In nucleotides, the CDR3 is TGCGCCAGCAGCCTAGGGACATTCACAGATACGCAGTATTTT. It is translated as CASSLGTFTDTQYF.

In this sample, this clone turned up once. The chain carries TRBV5-1 and TRBJ1-2; TRBD1 agrees at 8 bases. V was clipped by 0 bases and J by 2 bases; unmatched bases: 3. CDR1 is SGHRS, CDR2 YFSETQ, per germline. The CDR3 has 15 amino acids. CDR3 protein: CASSLEGQGNYGYTF. CDR3 in DNA: TGCGCCAGCAGCTTGGAAGGACAGGGAAACTATGGCTACACCTTC.

The chain recombines TRBV9 with TRBJ2-3; no firm D call. The CDR3 is 18 amino acids. Germline V gene data show CDR1 as SGDLS and CDR2 as YYNGEE. Deletions cut 4 bases from V and 4 bases from J, with 25 bases between. CDR3: CASSLSVRSTSRADTQYF. Written as DNA, the CDR3 is TGTGCCAGCAGCCTCTCTGTTCGGTCTACTTCGAGAGCAGATACGCAGTATTTT.

This clone is a singleton in its sample. V is TRBV2 and J is TRBJ1-4, with D perhaps matching TRBD1 (5 bases). V lost 6 bases and J lost 5, with 22 bases in between. This CDR3 spans 17 amino acids. The germline V gene has CDR1 SNHLY and CDR2 FYNNEI. CDR3 coding DNA: TGTGCCAGCAGATTACAACCCGACAGAGTAACGAATGAAAAACTGTTTTTT. It encodes CASRLQPDRVTNEKLFF. Full variable domain (rest looked up from reference TRBV2 and TRBJ1-4): EPEVTQTPSHQVTQMGQEVILRCVPISNHLYFYWYRQILGQKVEFLVSFYNNEISEKSEIFDDQFSVERPDGSNFTLKIRSTKLEDSAMYFCASRLQPDRVTNEKLFFGSGTQLSVL.

DNA for the CDR3: TGTGCCAGCAGCGGGGGGAGAGGCCAGCCCCAGCATTTT. Residues: CASSGGRGQPQHF. The chain couples TRBV7-2 to TRBJ1-5, with D possibly TRBD1 on 5 matching bases. V gave up 5 bases and J gave up 7 bases, with 12 bases separating them. The CDR3 loop spans 13 amino acids. The germline gives CDR1 SGHTA, CDR2 FQGNSA.

This chain connects TRBV5-6 to TRBJ2-7, with D unresolved. From germline, CDR1 is SGHDT and CDR2 YYEEEE. Trimming took off 0 bases at V and 3 bases at J, with 10 bases between the two ends. CDR3 length: 14 amino acids. The CDR3 region has the DNA TGTGCCAGCAGCTTGGGTCCCCTAGGCTACGAGCAGTACTTC. Translated: CASSLGPLGYEQYF.